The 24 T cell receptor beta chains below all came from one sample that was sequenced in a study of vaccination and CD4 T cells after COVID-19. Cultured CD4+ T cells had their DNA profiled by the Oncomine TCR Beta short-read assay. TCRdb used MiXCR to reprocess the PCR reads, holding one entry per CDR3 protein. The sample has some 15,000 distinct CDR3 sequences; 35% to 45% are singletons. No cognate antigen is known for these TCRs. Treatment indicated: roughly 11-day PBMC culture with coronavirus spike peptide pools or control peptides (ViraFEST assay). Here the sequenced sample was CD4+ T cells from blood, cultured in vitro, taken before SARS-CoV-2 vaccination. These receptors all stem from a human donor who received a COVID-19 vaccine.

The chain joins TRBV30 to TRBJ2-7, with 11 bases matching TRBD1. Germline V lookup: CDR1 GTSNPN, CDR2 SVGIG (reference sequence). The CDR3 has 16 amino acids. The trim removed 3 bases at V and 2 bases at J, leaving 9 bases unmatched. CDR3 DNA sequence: TGTGCCTGGAGCCGGGACAGGGGGGTTATGACCTACGAGCAGTACTTC. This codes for CAWSRDRGVMTYEQYF. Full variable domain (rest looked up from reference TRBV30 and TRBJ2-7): SQTIHQWPATLVQPVGSPLSLECTVEGTSNPNLYWYRQAAGRGLQLLFYSVGIGQISSEVPQNLSASRPQDRQFILSSKKLLLSDSGFYLCAWSRDRGVMTYEQYFGPGTRLTVT.

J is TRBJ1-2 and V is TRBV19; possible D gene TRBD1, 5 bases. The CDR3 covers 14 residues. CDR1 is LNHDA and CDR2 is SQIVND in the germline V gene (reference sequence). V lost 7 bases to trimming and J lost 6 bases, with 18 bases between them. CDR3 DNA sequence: TGTGCCAGTAATTCCCTCACCAGGGTACATGGCTACACCTTC. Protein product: CASNSLTRVHGYTF.

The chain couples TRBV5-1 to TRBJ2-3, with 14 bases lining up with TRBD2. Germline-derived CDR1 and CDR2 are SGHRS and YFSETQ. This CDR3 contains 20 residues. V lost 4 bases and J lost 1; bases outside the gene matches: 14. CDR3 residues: CASSRQTSGGADSRTDTQYF. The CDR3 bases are TGCGCCAGCAGCCGCCAGACTAGCGGGGGGGCAGACTCACGCACAGATACGCAGTATTTT. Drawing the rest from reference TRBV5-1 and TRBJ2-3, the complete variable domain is KAGVTQTPRYLIKTRGQQVTLSCSPISGHRSVSWYQQTPGQGLQFLFEYFSETQRNKGNFPGRFSGRQFSNSRSEMNVSTLELGDSALYLCASSRQTSGGADSRTDTQYFGPGTRLTVL.

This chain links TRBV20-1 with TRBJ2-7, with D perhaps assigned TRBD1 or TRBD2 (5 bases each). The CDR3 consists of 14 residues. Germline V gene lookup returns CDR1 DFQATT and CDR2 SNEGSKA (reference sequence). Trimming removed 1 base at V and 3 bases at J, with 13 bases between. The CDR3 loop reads CSARVRGVNYEQYF. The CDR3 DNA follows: TGCAGTGCTAGAGTTAGAGGGGTCAACTACGAGCAGTACTTC.

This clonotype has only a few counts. The DNA of the CDR3 is TGTGCCAGCAGTTACTCGCCCGACAACTCGTTTCGCACAGATACGCAGTATTTT. Its translation is CASSYSPDNSFRTDTQYF. J is TRBJ2-3 and V is TRBV6-5; D ambiguous. CDR1 is MNHEY, CDR2 SVGAGI, per germline. V was clipped by 0 bases and J by 1 base, with 17 bases between them. CDR3 length: 18 amino acids.

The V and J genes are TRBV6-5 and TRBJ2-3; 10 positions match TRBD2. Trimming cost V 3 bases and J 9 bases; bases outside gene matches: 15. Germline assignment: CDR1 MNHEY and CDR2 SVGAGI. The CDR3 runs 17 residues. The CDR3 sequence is CASSYSPISGGRPTQYF. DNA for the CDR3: TGTGCCAGCAGTTATTCTCCCATTAGCGGGGGGCGCCCAACGCAGTATTTT.

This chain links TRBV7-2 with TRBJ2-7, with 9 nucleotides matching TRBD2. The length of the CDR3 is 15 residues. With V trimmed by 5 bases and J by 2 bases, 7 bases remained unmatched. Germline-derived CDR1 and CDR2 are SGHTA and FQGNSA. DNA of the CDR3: TGTGCCAGCAGCCCCGGACTAGCGAACACCTACGAGCAGTACTTC. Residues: CASSPGLANTYEQYF.

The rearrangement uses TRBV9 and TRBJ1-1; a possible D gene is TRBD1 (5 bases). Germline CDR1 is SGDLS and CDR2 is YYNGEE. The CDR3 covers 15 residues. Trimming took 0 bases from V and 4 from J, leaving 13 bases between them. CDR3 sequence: CASSVDPGRVTEAFF. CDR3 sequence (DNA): TGTGCCAGCAGCGTAGATCCGGGACGAGTCACTGAAGCTTTCTTT.

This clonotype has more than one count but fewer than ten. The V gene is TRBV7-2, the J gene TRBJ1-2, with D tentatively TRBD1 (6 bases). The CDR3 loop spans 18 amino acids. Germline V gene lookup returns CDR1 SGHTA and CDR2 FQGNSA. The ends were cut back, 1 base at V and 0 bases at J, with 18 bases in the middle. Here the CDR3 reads CASSLGWVGGGANYGYTF. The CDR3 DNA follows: TGTGCCAGCAGCTTAGGTTGGGTGGGAGGGGGAGCTAACTATGGCTACACCTTC.

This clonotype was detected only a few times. The DNA for the CDR3 is TGTGCCAGCAGTGAATCTCCTGACAGAGATAGCACAGATACGCAGTATTTT. Translated: CASSESPDRDSTDTQYF. V is TRBV6-1 and J is TRBJ2-3; maybe TRBD1 (5 bases). The V gene's germline CDR1 is MNHNS and CDR2 SASEGT. V lost 2 bases, J lost 0 bases, and 15 bases lay in between. The CDR3 consists of 17 residues.

CDR3 sequence: CAWSDRDRDAGYTF. The CDR3 DNA follows: TGTGCCTGGAGTGACCGGGACAGGGATGCGGGCTACACCTTC. This sequence joins TRBV30 and TRBJ1-2; 9 nucleotides agree with TRBD1. V lost 1 base to trimming and J lost 8 bases; unmatched junction nucleotides: 8. CDR1 is GTSNPN and CDR2 is SVGIG in the germline V gene (reference sequence). This CDR3 has 14 amino acids.

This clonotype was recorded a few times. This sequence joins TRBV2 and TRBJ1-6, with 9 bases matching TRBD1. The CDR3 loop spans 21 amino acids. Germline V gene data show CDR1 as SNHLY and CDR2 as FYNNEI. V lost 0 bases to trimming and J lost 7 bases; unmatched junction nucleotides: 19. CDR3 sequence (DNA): TGTGCCAGCAGTGAAGCTCTGTCAACCCGGAACGACAGGGGGGAGAATTCACCCCTCCACTTT. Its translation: CASSEALSTRNDRGENSPLHF.

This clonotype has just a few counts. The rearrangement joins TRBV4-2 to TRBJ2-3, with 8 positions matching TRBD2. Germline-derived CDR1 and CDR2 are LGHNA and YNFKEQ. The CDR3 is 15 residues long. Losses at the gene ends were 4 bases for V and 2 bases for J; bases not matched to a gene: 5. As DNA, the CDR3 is TGTGCCAGCAGCCCGCGGGGGGACCACACAGATACGCAGTATTTT. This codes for CASSPRGDHTDTQYF.

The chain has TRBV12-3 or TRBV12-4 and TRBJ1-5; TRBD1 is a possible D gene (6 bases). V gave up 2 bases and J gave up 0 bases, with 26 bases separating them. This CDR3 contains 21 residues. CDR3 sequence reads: CASSLWRRGTDRPYSNQPQHF. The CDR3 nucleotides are TGTGCCAGCAGTTTATGGCGTAGGGGGACCGACAGGCCCTATAGCAATCAGCCCCAGCATTTT.

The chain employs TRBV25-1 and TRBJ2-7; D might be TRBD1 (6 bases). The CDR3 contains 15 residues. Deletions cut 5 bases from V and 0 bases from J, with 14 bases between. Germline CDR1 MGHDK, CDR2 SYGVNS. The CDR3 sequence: CASSPQGRYSYEQYF. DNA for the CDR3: TGTGCCAGCAGTCCCCAGGGGAGATACTCCTACGAGCAGTACTTC.

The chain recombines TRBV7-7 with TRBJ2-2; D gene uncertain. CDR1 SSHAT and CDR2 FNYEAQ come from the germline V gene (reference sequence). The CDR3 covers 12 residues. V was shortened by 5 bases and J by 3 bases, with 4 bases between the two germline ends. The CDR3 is CASSKYTGELFF. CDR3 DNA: TGTGCCAGCAGCAAATACACCGGGGAGCTGTTTTTT.

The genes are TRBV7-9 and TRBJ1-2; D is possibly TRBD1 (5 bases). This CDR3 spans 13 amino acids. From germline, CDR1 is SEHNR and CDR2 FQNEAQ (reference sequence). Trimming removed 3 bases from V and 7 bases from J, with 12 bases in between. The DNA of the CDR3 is TGTGCCAGCAGCTTGCAGGGAGGCGGTGGCTACACCTTC. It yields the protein CASSLQGGGGYTF.

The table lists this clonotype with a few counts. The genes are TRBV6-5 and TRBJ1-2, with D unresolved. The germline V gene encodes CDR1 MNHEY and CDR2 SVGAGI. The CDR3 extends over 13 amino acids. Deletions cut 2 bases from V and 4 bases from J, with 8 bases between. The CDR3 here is CASSYPGFYGYTF. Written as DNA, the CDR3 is TGTGCCAGCAGTTACCCTGGCTTCTATGGCTACACCTTC.

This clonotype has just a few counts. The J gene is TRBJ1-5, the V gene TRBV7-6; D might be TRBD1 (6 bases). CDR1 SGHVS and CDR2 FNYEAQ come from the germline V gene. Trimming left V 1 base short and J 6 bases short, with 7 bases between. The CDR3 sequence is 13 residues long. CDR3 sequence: CASSLEQGQPQHF. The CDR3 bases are TGTGCCAGCAGCTTAGAACAGGGTCAGCCCCAGCATTTT.

This CDR3 is CASSYKGPLYNSPLHF. As DNA, the CDR3 is TGTGCCAGCAGTTATAAGGGCCCTCTCTATAATTCACCCCTCCACTTT. The chain employs TRBV6-5 and TRBJ1-6; D remains unclear. Germline assignment: CDR1 MNHEY and CDR2 SVGAGI. V dropped 3 bases and J dropped 3 bases, with 12 bases sitting between them. The CDR3 consists of 16 residues.

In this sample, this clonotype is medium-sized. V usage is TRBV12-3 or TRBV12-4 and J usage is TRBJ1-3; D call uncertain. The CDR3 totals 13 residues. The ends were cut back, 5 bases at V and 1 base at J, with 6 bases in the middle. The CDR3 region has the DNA TGTGCCAGCAGTGTAGAGTCTGGAAACACCATATATTTT. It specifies CASSVESGNTIYF.

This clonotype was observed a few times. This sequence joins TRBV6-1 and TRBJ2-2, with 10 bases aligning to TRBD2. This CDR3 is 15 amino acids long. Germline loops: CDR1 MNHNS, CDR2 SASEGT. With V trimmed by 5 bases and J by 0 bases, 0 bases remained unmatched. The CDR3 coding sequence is TGTGCCAGCAGTACTAGCGGGGCGAACACCGGGGAGCTGTTTTTT. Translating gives CASSTSGANTGELFF.

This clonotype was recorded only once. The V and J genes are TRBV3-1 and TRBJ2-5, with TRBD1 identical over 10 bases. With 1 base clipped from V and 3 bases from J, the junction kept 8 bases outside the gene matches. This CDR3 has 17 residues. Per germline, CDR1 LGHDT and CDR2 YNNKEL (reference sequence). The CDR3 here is CASSQVTDRGPKETQYF. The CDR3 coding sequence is TGTGCCAGCAGCCAAGTGACCGACAGGGGGCCGAAAGAGACCCAGTACTTC.

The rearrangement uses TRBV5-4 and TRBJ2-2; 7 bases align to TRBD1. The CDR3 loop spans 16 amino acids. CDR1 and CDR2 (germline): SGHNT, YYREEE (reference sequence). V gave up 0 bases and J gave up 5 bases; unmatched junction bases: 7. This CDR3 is CASSLDRGVETGELFF. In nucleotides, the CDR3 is TGTGCCAGCAGCTTGGACAGGGGAGTTGAGACCGGGGAGCTGTTTTTT.